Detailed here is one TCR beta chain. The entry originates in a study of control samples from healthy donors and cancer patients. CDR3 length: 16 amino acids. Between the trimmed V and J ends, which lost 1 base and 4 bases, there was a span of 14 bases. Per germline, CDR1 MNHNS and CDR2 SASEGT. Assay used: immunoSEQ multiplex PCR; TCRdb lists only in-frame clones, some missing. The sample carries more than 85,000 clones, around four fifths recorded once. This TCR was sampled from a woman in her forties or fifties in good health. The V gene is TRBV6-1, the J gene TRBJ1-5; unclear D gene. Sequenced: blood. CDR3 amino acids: CASSEEARIRNQPQHF. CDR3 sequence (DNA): TGTGCCAGCAGTGAAGAGGCGAGGATTAGGAATCAGCCCCAGCATTTT.